The sequence of this TCR beta chain was determined in a study of shared clonotypes between healthy human individuals. At the level of the study: Used for every donor were three CD4 naive, three CD4 memory, two CD8 naive and one CD8 memory plate. Study-wide points: The naive CD4 repertoires of several donors were compared, and approximately 4.7% of clonotypes were shared.

Each cell subset's genomic DNA was divided evenly among several immunoSEQ plates. Repertoires were generated with immunoSEQ multiplex PCR, while TCRdb's copy carries only in-frame clones and drops some. This sample has millions of clones, with roughly 95% found just once. With regard to this clone: Its specificity is not known.

V was pared by 6 bases and J by 1 base, with 6 bases of the junction left unmatched. Per germline, CDR1 SNHLY and CDR2 FYNNEI. This CDR3 is 15 amino acids long. Sequencing input: naive CD4+ T cells sorted from blood. Subset: CD45RA+ positively selected. J is TRBJ2-7 and V is TRBV2, with 10 nucleotides matching TRBD1. The receptor was derived from a young man in good health. The CDR3 spells CASRVDRGGSYEQYF. Here the CDR3 DNA reads TGTGCCAGCAGGGTGGACAGGGGGGGATCCTACGAGCAGTACTTC.